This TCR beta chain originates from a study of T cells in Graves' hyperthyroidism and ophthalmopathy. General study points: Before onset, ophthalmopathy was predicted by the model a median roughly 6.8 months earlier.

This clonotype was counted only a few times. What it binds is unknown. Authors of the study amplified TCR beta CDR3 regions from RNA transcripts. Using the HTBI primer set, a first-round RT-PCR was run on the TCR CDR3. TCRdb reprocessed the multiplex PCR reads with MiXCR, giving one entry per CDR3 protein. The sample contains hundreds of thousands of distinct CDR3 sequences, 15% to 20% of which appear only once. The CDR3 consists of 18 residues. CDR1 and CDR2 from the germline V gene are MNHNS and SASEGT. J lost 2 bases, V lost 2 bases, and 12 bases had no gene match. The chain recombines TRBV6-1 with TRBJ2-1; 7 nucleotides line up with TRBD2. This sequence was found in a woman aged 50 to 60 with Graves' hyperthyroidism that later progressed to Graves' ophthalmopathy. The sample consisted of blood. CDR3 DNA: TGTGCCAGCAGTGAACCCGGGCTAGCGGTATTAACCTACAATGAGCAGTTCTTC. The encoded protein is CASSEPGLAVLTYNEQFF.